The sequence of this T cell receptor (beta chain) was determined in a study of T cell clonality in common variable immunodeficiency. Study-wide results and limits: CVID subjects shared fewer TCRbeta clones than healthy controls did. Common variable immunodeficiency TCR beta sequences reportedly had fewer deletions and N-nucleotide insertions. T cell subpopulation sequencing would be needed to explain CVID clonality.

Germline values: CDR1 DFQATT, CDR2 SNEGSKA (reference sequence). CDR3 size: 14 residues. V was trimmed by 6 bases and J by 5 bases, leaving 20 bases between them. Sequencing input was equivalent genomic DNA from CVID and controls. Sequencing was performed with immunoSEQ multiplex PCR; in TCRdb, only in-frame clones are kept and a portion is missing. The sample includes about 35,000 clones, none of them occurring once. This clone was counted ten times or more. The antigen remains undetermined. The CDR3 end lies 3 residues beyond the end of the read and is filled in from the germline J gene. V usage is TRBV20-1 and J usage is TRBJ2-7; maybe TRBD1 (5 bases). This receptor was identified in a person aged 18 to 70 in good health. The sample comprised peripheral blood mononuclear cells. The DNA read from the CDR3 is TGCAGTGCCGAGGCCGCAGGGTCTCCTAACGAG. As protein: CSAEAAGSPNE. The full CDR3 reads CSAEAAGSPNEQYF.